This T cell receptor beta chain was profiled in a study of cytomegalovirus exposure and HLA in healthy donors. Primers: 60 Vbeta forward and 13 Jbeta reverse. Authors' processing steps: An analysis performed later counted about 80 million unique TCR beta chains (approximately 11 million of them shared). Profiling relied on immunoSEQ multiplex PCR, and the TCRdb table lists in-frame clones only, not all of them. Clone size and V and J calls were adopted from that table, with D and trimming inferred from the DNA. The sample carries 200,000 to 250,000 clones, around 77% recorded once. The CDR3 extends over 14 amino acids. V lost 3 bases, J lost 5 bases, and 1 base stayed unmatched. Germline CDR1 reads MNHEY; CDR2 reads SMNVEV (reference sequence). Study-wide results and caveats: The productive fraction for most TCR beta V segments was about 90% or about 30% in an earlier analysis. Later analysis reportedly placed an Asian-associated ancestry cluster below the roughly 700-donor mean in N-insertions. Most sequenced TCRs were rare (though some public TCRs occurred in many donors).

In regard to this clone: Its cognate antigen is unknown.

The chain combines TRBV27 with TRBJ1-6; 7 nucleotides align to TRBD1. This clonotype was sampled from a woman aged 25 to 39 in good health and CMV-seronegative. The source material was PBMCs. CDR3 DNA: TGTGCCAGCAGTTTGACAGGGAATAATTCACCCCTCCACTTT. Amino acid sequence: CASSLTGNNSPLHF.